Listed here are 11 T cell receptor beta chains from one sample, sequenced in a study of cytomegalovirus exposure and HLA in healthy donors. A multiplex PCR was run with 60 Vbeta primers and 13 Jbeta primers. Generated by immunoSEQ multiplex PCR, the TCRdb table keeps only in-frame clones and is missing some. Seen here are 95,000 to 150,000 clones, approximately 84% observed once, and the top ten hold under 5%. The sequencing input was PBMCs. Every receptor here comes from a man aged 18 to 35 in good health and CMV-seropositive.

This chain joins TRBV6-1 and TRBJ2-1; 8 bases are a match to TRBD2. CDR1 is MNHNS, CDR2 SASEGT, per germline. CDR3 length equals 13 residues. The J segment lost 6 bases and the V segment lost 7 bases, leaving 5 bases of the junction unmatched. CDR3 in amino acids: CASMLAGLNEQFF. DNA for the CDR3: TGTGCCAGCATGCTAGCGGGCCTCAATGAGCAGTTCTTC.

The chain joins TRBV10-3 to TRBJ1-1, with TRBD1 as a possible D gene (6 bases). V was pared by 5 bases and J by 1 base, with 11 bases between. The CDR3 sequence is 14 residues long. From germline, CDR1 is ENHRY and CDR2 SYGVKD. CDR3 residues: CAISRQEKNTEAFF. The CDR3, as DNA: TGTGCCATCAGTAGACAGGAGAAGAACACTGAAGCTTTCTTT.

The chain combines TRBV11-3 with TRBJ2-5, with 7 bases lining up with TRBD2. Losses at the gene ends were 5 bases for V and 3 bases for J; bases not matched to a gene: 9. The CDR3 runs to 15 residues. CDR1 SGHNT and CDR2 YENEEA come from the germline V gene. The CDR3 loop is CASSPTSVNEETQYF. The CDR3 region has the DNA TGTGCCAGCAGCCCTACTAGCGTGAACGAAGAGACCCAGTACTTC.

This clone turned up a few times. CDR3: CASGLVLSRLAASYEQYF. The CDR3 nucleotides read TGTGCTAGTGGTTTGGTACTGTCTCGGCTAGCGGCCTCCTACGAGCAGTACTTC. The chain combines TRBV12-5 with TRBJ2-7; 7 bases map to TRBD2. There are 18 residues in the CDR3. The germline CDR1 and CDR2 sequences are LGHNT and FRNRAP. The V segment lost 0 bases and the J segment 0 bases; nucleotides outside the gene matches: 11.

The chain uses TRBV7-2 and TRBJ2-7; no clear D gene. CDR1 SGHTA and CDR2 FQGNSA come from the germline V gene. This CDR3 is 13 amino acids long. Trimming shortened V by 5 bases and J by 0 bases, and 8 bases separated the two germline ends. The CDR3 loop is CASSKQLSYEQYF. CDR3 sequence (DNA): TGTGCCAGCAGCAAACAGCTCTCCTACGAGCAGTACTTC.

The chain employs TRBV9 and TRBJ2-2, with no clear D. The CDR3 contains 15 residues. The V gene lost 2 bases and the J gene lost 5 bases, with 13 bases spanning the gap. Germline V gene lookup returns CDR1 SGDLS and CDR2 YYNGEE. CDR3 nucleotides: TGTGCCAGCAGCGTTAACCCACGACTGACCGGGGAGCTGTTTTTT. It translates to CASSVNPRLTGELFF.

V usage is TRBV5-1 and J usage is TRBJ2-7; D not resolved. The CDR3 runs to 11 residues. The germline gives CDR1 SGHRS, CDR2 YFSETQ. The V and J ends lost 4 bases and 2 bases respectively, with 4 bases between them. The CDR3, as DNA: TGCGCCAGCAGCGGAGCCTACGAGCAGTACTTC. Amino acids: CASSGAYEQYF.

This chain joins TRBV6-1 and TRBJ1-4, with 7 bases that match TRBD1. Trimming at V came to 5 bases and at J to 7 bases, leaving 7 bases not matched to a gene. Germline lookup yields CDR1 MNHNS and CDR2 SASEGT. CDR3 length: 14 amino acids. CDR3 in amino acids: CASSSRQGGEKLFF. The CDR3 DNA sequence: TGTGCCAGCAGTTCGAGACAGGGAGGTGAAAAACTGTTTTTT.

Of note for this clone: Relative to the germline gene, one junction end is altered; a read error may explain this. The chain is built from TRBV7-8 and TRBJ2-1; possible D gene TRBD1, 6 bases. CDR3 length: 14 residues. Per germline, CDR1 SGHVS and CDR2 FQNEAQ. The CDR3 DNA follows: TGTGCCGGCAGACCAGACAGGTTTGGCAATGAGCAGTTCTTC. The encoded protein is CAGRPDRFGNEQFF.

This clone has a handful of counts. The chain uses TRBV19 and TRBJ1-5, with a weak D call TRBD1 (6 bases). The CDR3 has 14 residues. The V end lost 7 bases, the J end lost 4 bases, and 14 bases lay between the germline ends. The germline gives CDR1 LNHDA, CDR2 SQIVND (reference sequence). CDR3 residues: CASTPDRGNQPQHF. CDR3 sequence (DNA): TGTGCCAGTACCCCGGACAGAGGTAATCAGCCCCAGCATTTT. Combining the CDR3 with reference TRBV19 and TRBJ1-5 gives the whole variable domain DGGITQSPKYLFRKEGQNVTLSCEQNLNHDAMYWYRQDPGQGLRLIYYSQIVNDFQKGDIAEGYSVSREKKESFPLTVTSAQKNPTAFYLCASTPDRGNQPQHFGDGTRLSIL.

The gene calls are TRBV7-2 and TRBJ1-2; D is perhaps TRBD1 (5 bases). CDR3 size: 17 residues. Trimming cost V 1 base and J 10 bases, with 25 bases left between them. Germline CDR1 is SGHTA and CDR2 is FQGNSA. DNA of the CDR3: TGTGCCAGCAGCTTAGGGGGGGAGCTCCGGGGAGAACCGTTCTACACCTTC. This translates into CASSLGGELRGEPFYTF. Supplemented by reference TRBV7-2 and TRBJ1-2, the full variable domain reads GAGVSQSPSNKVTEKGKDVELRCDPISGHTALYWYRQSLGQGLEFLIYFQGNSAPDKSGLPSDRFSAERTGGSVSTLTIQRTQQEDSAVYLCASSLGGELRGEPFYTFGSGTRLTVV.